This T cell receptor beta chain was found in a study of shared clonotypes between healthy human individuals. Sequencing used immunoSEQ multiplex PCR; TCRdb keeps in-frame clones, though not all of them. The table lists approximately 2.5 million clones, 90% to 95% of them singletons. With 10 bases removed from V and 6 bases from J, the gap between germline ends came to 13 bases. Germline lookup yields CDR1 MNHNS and CDR2 SASEGT. The CDR3 is made up of 13 amino acids. A single count supports this clone. The receptor was derived from a man aged 18 to 30 in good health. This chain joins TRBV6-1 and TRBJ1-6; D possibly corresponds to TRBD1 (5 bases). Sample: naive CD4+ T cells sorted from blood. The subset denotes: CD45RA+ positively selected. CDR3 DNA: TGTGCCACCCGCCGGGACCGTAATTCACCCCTCCACTTT. Its translation: CATRRDRNSPLHF.